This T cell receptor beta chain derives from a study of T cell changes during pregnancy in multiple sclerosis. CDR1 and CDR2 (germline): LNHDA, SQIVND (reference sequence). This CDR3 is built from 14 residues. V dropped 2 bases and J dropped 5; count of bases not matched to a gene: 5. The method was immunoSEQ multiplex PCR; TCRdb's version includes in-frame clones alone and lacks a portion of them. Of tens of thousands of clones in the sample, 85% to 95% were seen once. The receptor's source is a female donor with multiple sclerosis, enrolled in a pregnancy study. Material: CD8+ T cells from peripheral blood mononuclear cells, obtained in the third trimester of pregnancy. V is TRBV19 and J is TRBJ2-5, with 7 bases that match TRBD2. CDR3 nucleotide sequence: TGTGCCAGTAGTATACTAGCGGTTGGGGAGACCCAGTACTTC. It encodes CASSILAVGETQYF.